This paragraph reports one T cell receptor beta chain. This sample is drawn from a study of PD-1 blockade in classical Hodgkin lymphoma. Every one of the patients relapsed after autologous stem cell transplantation (brentuximab vedotin exposure was variable). Produced via immunoSEQ multiplex PCR; TCRdb's table is partial and in-frame only. This sample yields about 150,000 clones, of which about 81% are seen a single time; 7% to 9.5% belongs to the top ten. This sequence was found in a human donor with classical Hodgkin lymphoma. The sample in question was peripheral blood mononuclear cells (PBMCs), obtained before the second cycle of nivolumab.

CDR3 protein: CASSQDRLAGGMDTQYF. CDR3 sequence (DNA): TGCGCCAGCAGCCAAGATCGGCTAGCGGGGGGGATGGATACGCAGTATTTT. This rearrangement joins TRBV4-1 to TRBJ2-3, with 12 bases matching TRBD2. The germline V gene has CDR1 MGHRA and CDR2 YSYEKL. There are 17 residues in the CDR3. Trimming cost V 0 bases and J 6 bases; bases outside gene matches: 7.